The clone carrying this T cell receptor beta chain was recorded at least ten times. Its antigen is unidentified. Amplification targeted TCR beta CDR3 regions from RNA transcripts. First-round RT-PCR with HTBI primers amplified the TCR CDR3 region. TCRdb processed the multiplex PCR reads anew with MiXCR; each CDR3 protein has one entry. The sample records around 720,000 distinct CDR3 sequences, under 45% being singletons. This record comes from a study of T cells in Graves' hyperthyroidism and ophthalmopathy. Study-level points and caveats: Appearing also in blood were most of the thyroid clonotypes expanded above 0.001.

Fresh 10 ml peripheral blood yielded PBMCs. V lost 2 bases and J lost 0, with 16 bases in between. Germline CDR1 ENHRY, CDR2 SYGVKD. The length of the CDR3 is 17 residues. This rearrangement joins TRBV10-3 to TRBJ1-1; maybe TRBD1 (5 bases). The clonotype comes from a woman between 35 and 50 years old with Graves' hyperthyroidism. Sequences were obtained from blood. CDR3 sequence reads: CAISEAQGGWMNTEAFF. CDR3 in DNA: TGTGCCATCAGTGAGGCCCAGGGCGGTTGGATGAACACTGAAGCTTTCTTT.